The 32 T cell receptor beta chains given below trace back to one sample, sequenced in a study of blood T cell repertoires in COVID-19. Assay used: immunoSEQ multiplex PCR; TCRdb lists only in-frame clones, some missing. This sample has about 220,000 clones, with 70% to 90% found just once. The sequenced sample consisted of PBMCs or T cells enriched from blood (not recorded which). These receptors originate from a woman aged 40 to 50 with acute COVID-19.

The chain carries TRBV9 and TRBJ2-2; D gene ambiguous. This CDR3 has 13 amino acids. Germline loops: CDR1 SGDLS, CDR2 YYNGEE. V shed 0 bases and J shed 6 bases, with 6 bases lying between them. The chain's CDR3 is CASSVDLSGELFF. As DNA, the CDR3 is TGTGCCAGCAGCGTAGATCTGTCCGGGGAGCTGTTTTTT.

The chain employs TRBV7-6 and TRBJ2-3; 13 nucleotides align to TRBD2. The germline V gene has CDR1 SGHVS and CDR2 FNYEAQ. The CDR3 is made up of 17 amino acids. V lost 2 bases to trimming and J lost 2 bases; unmatched junction nucleotides: 4. CDR3 region: CASSLWTSGGFTDTQYF. CDR3 sequence (DNA): TGTGCCAGCAGCTTATGGACTAGCGGGGGATTCACAGATACGCAGTATTTT.

This chain joins TRBV4-3 and TRBJ1-2, with a tentative D call TRBD1 (5 bases). V lost 2 bases to trimming and J lost 2 bases, with 12 bases between them. The CDR3 runs 15 residues. Per germline, CDR1 LGHNA and CDR2 YSLEER. CDR3 region: CASSQIRGENYGYTF. CDR3 in DNA: TGCGCCAGCAGCCAAATAAGGGGCGAGAACTATGGCTACACCTTC.

The chain uses TRBV4-1 and TRBJ1-5; 10 bases agree with TRBD1. Germline CDR1 is MGHRA and CDR2 is YSYEKL. The CDR3 is made up of 15 amino acids. With 0 bases clipped from V and 7 bases from J, the junction kept 3 bases outside the gene matches. CDR3 sequence reads: CASSQEGTGVQPQHF. In DNA form, the CDR3 reads TGCGCCAGCAGCCAAGAAGGGACAGGGGTCCAGCCCCAGCATTTT.

The CDR3 bases are TGTGCCAGCAGCTCAGGGACTAGCGGGAACACAGATACGCAGTATTTT. Protein product: CASSSGTSGNTDTQYF. V and J are TRBV7-2 and TRBJ2-3; 13 bases match TRBD2. Germline values: CDR1 SGHTA, CDR2 FQGNSA. With V trimmed by 4 bases and J by 2 bases, 3 bases remained unmatched. The CDR3 extends over 16 amino acids.

V gene TRBV5-1 combines with J gene TRBJ1-1; D unresolved. The CDR3 has 13 residues. Germline V gene data show CDR1 as SGHRS and CDR2 as YFSETQ. The V end was cut by 4 bases, the J end by 1 base, with 8 bases between. The CDR3 DNA follows: TGCGCCAGCAGCCCGGACTGGAACACTGAAGCTTTCTTT. Protein sequence: CASSPDWNTEAFF.

This clone was counted between two and nine times. The chain joins TRBV9 to TRBJ2-3; the D is unclear. Trimming took off 0 bases at V and 3 bases at J, with 14 bases between the two ends. The germline CDR1 and CDR2 sequences are SGDLS and YYNGEE. The length of the CDR3 is 16 residues. The CDR3 sequence: CASSVAMGLLTDTQYF. The CDR3 DNA reads TGTGCCAGCAGCGTAGCGATGGGCTTGCTTACAGATACGCAGTATTTT.

This clone was counted a single time. The chain links TRBV4-1 to TRBJ2-5, with 10 bases lining up with TRBD2. From germline, CDR1 is MGHRA and CDR2 YSYEKL. This CDR3 contains 18 residues. V was clipped by 3 bases and J by 5 bases; unmatched bases: 15. The CDR3 protein is CASSHSVADSGGLETQYF. DNA of the CDR3: TGCGCCAGCAGCCACTCCGTGGCGGATAGCGGGGGGCTCGAGACCCAGTACTTC.

This clone showed up just a few times. The gene calls are TRBV10-3 and TRBJ2-3, with 7 positions matching TRBD2. The CDR3 runs to 14 residues. Unmatched junction bases numbered 3, after V lost 6 bases and J lost 0 bases. CDR1 and CDR2 (germline): ENHRY, SYGVKD. CDR3 DNA sequence: TGTGCCATCAGCGGGGGGTCTAGCACAGATACGCAGTATTTT. This codes for CAISGGSSTDTQYF.

The chain recombines TRBV9 with TRBJ2-4, with TRBD2 as a possible D gene (5 bases). The CDR3 has 15 residues. Looked up from germline, CDR1 is SGDLS and CDR2 is YYNGEE. With 0 bases removed from V and 6 bases from J, the gap between germline ends came to 13 bases. DNA of the CDR3: TGTGCCAGCAGCGTAGGCTCGGGGTTGGGAAACATTCAGTACTTC. This gives the protein CASSVGSGLGNIQYF.

The chain carries TRBV6-1 and TRBJ2-7; weak D call: TRBD2 (5 bases). This CDR3 has 13 residues. Trimming removed 2 bases at V and 7 bases at J, with 12 bases between. Per germline, CDR1 MNHNS and CDR2 SASEGT. The CDR3 DNA sequence: TGTGCCAGCAGTGAATGGACTCCGGGGGAGCAGTACGTC. Encoded protein: CASSEWTPGEQYV.

This sequence joins TRBV28 and TRBJ1-5; TRBD1 matches 7 bases. The germline V gene has CDR1 MDHEN and CDR2 SYDVKM. V trimming: 3 bases; J trimming: 2 bases; junction bases outside the gene matches: 1. The CDR3 loop spans 14 amino acids. The CDR3 nucleotides read TGTGCCAGCAGTTTCGGGACAGGCAATCAGCCCCAGCATTTT. This sequence encodes CASSFGTGNQPQHF. Combining the CDR3 with reference TRBV28 and TRBJ1-5 gives the whole variable domain DVKVTQSSRYLVKRTGEKVFLECVQDMDHENMFWYRQDPGLGLRLIYFSYDVKMKEKGDIPEGYSVSREKKERFSLILESASTNQTSMYLCASSFGTGNQPQHFGDGTRLSIL.

The rearrangement links TRBV2 to TRBJ1-2, with 8 bases aligning to TRBD1. This CDR3 comprises 14 residues. The germline gives CDR1 SNHLY, CDR2 FYNNEI. After removal of 5 bases from V and 8 bases from J, the junction contained 10 bases not matched to a gene. CDR3 in amino acids: CASSTDREERGYTF. The CDR3 bases are TGTGCCAGCAGTACGGACAGGGAGGAAAGGGGCTACACCTTC.

The chain couples TRBV12-3 or TRBV12-4 to TRBJ1-1; tentatively, D is TRBD1 (5 bases). This CDR3 is 13 amino acids long. Trimming cost V 6 bases and J 1 base, with 9 bases left between them. The CDR3 DNA reads as TGTGCCAGCAGCTATACAGGGAACACTGAAGCTTTCTTT. The encoded protein is CASSYTGNTEAFF.

The chain is built from TRBV2 and TRBJ1-3; the D is unclear. Germline lookup yields CDR1 SNHLY and CDR2 FYNNEI. The V gene lost 5 bases and the J gene lost 3 bases, with 11 bases spanning the gap. This CDR3 has 14 amino acids. The CDR3, as DNA: TGTGCCAGCAGTCAAGACGGAGATGGAAACACCATATATTTT. This translates into CASSQDGDGNTIYF.

DNA of the CDR3: TGTGCCAGCAGTTTAGTGGCGGGAATCTACGAGCAGTACGTC. It codes for CASSLVAGIYEQYV. The V and J genes are TRBV27 and TRBJ2-7; a possible D gene is TRBD2 (6 bases). Trimming shortened V by 2 bases and J by 3 bases, and 11 bases separated the two germline ends. CDR1 is MNHEY, CDR2 SMNVEV, per germline (reference sequence). The CDR3 has 14 residues.

This chain uses TRBV12-3 or TRBV12-4 with TRBJ1-2; the D gene is possibly TRBD1 (5 bases). With 6 bases removed from V and 10 bases from J, the gap between germline ends came to 12 bases. CDR3 size: 11 residues. Written as DNA, the CDR3 is TGTGCCAGCAGCCGAATGACAGACTACACCTTC. It translates to CASSRMTDYTF.

This chain connects TRBV19 to TRBJ1-5; D is ambiguous. The germline gives CDR1 LNHDA, CDR2 SQIVND (reference sequence). The CDR3 covers 15 residues. The V and J ends lost 1 base and 9 bases respectively, with 16 bases between them. This chain's CDR3 is CASSIGAVHPPPQHF. The CDR3 DNA reads TGTGCCAGTAGTATAGGGGCAGTCCACCCTCCGCCCCAGCATTTT.

The chain recombines TRBV7-9 with TRBJ2-1; D might be TRBD1 (6 bases). The V and J ends lost 5 bases and 2 bases respectively, with 16 bases between them. This CDR3 region has 16 residues. Germline V gene sequence: CDR1 SEHNR, CDR2 FQNEAQ (reference sequence). The chain's CDR3 is CASSLGQTWPYNEQFF. CDR3 DNA sequence: TGTGCCAGCAGCCTCGGACAGACATGGCCCTACAATGAGCAGTTCTTC.

The V gene is TRBV5-5, the J gene TRBJ1-4, with D perhaps matching TRBD1 (5 bases). Germline V gene data show CDR1 as SGHKS and CDR2 as YYEKEE (reference sequence). The CDR3 spans 15 residues. The V gene lost 3 bases and the J gene lost 2 bases, with 11 bases spanning the gap. The CDR3 reads CASSSAGSTNEKLFF. The CDR3 coding sequence is TGTGCCAGCAGCTCTGCAGGGTCTACTAATGAAAAACTGTTTTTT.

The chain carries TRBV2 and TRBJ2-2, with no clear D. Deletions cut 7 bases from V and 1 base from J, with 10 bases between. There are 14 residues in the CDR3. The germline CDR1 and CDR2 sequences are SNHLY and FYNNEI. CDR3: CASKETENTGELFF. The CDR3 DNA sequence: TGTGCCAGCAAAGAAACAGAGAACACCGGGGAGCTGTTTTTT.

This clone was recorded once. The V call is TRBV29-1, the J call TRBJ1-5, with a weak D call TRBD1 (6 bases). Deletions cut 7 bases from V and 0 bases from J, with 10 bases between. Looked up from germline, CDR1 is SQVTM and CDR2 is ANQGSEA. The length of the CDR3 is 13 residues. The CDR3 bases are TGCAGCGCGGGGGGCTATAGCAATCAGCCCCAGCATTTT. Translation gives CSAGGYSNQPQHF.

The rearrangement links TRBV21-1 to TRBJ1-6. TRBV21-1 is noted as a pseudogene. The CDR3 is made up of 19 amino acids. CDR3 in DNA: TGTGCCAGCAGCAAAAGGGAGCTCCCCCCGGGGTCCTATAATTCACCCCTCCACTTT. As protein: CASSKRELPPGSYNSPLHF.

The V gene is TRBV5-1, the J gene TRBJ1-1, with 7 bases aligning to TRBD1. This CDR3 region has 14 residues. CDR1 is SGHRS and CDR2 is YFSETQ in the germline V gene. Trimming took 3 bases from V and 3 from J; bases not matched to a gene: 5. The CDR3 nucleotides read TGCGCCAGCAGCTCGTACCAGGGGGACACTGAAGCTTTCTTT. It translates to CASSSYQGDTEAFF.

This clone showed up just once. This chain connects TRBV18 to TRBJ2-3, with 7 bases identical to TRBD1. J lost 3 bases, V lost 6 bases, and 3 bases had no gene match. The V gene's germline CDR1 is KGHSH and CDR2 LQKENI. There are 13 residues in the CDR3. The CDR3 loop is CASSRDSTDTQYF. As DNA, the CDR3 is TGTGCCAGCTCCCGGGACAGTACAGATACGCAGTATTTT.

This sequence joins TRBV6-1 and TRBJ1-2; the D is unclear. Germline V lookup: CDR1 MNHNS, CDR2 SASEGT. Trimming removed 1 base at V and 4 bases at J, with 7 bases between. This CDR3 comprises 13 residues. CDR3 in DNA: TGTGCCAGCAGTGAAGTAGCAGCCTATGGCTACACCTTC. The encoded protein is CASSEVAAYGYTF.

In this sample, this clone turned up once. This rearrangement joins TRBV5-6 to TRBJ1-5; unclear D gene. This CDR3 has 12 amino acids. CDR1 and CDR2 from the germline V gene are SGHDT and YYEEEE. V was trimmed by 4 bases and J by 7 bases, leaving 9 bases between them. Here the CDR3 reads CASSHGGQPQHF. The CDR3 DNA follows: TGTGCCAGCAGCCACGGCGGGCAGCCCCAGCATTTT.

This chain joins TRBV7-2 and TRBJ1-2; 10 bases agree with TRBD1. The ends lost 6 bases at V and 7 bases at J; junction bases unmatched: 8. CDR1 and CDR2 from the germline V gene are SGHTA and FQGNSA. This CDR3 contains 14 residues. This chain's CDR3 is CASSPSRDRGGYTF. The CDR3 nucleotides read TGTGCCAGCAGTCCATCCCGGGACAGGGGTGGCTACACCTTC. Complete variable domain (other parts from reference TRBV7-2 and TRBJ1-2): GAGVSQSPSNKVTEKGKDVELRCDPISGHTALYWYRQSLGQGLEFLIYFQGNSAPDKSGLPSDRFSAERTGGSVSTLTIQRTQQEDSAVYLCASSPSRDRGGYTFGSGTRLTVV.

This CDR3 reads CASGLGTGQSNQPQHF. The CDR3 DNA sequence: TGTGCTAGTGGTTTGGGGACAGGGCAAAGCAATCAGCCCCAGCATTTT. This rearrangement joins TRBV12-5 to TRBJ1-5; 8 nucleotides match TRBD1. Germline CDR1 LGHNT, CDR2 FRNRAP. After removal of 1 base from V and 1 base from J, the junction contained 3 bases not matched to a gene. This CDR3 comprises 16 residues.

The chain recombines TRBV5-1 with TRBJ2-1; 7 bases fit TRBD1. Germline-derived CDR1 and CDR2 are SGHRS and YFSETQ. This CDR3 has 15 amino acids. With V trimmed by 4 bases and J by 8 bases, 12 bases remained unmatched. The CDR3 DNA follows: TGCGCCAGCAGCCAAAGAGCAGGGGGTCGGTATGAGCAGTTCTTC. It codes for CASSQRAGGRYEQFF.

This clone is a singleton in its sample. This chain links TRBV7-9 with TRBJ1-1; 10 positions agree with TRBD1. V dropped 4 bases and J dropped 6; count of bases not matched to a gene: 5. The CDR3 spans 14 residues. Looked up from germline, CDR1 is SEHNR and CDR2 is FQNEAQ (reference sequence). The CDR3 loop reads CASSSGQGIAEAFF. The CDR3 DNA sequence: TGTGCCAGCAGCTCGGGACAGGGGATTGCTGAAGCTTTCTTT.

The chain joins TRBV7-9 to TRBJ1-2; 7 nucleotides match TRBD1. Germline CDR1 reads SEHNR; CDR2 reads FQNEAQ (reference sequence). The CDR3 has 14 residues. V lost 1 base and J lost 8; bases outside the gene matches: 7. CDR3 region: CASSLGDRVRGYTF. For the CDR3, the DNA is TGTGCCAGCAGCTTAGGAGACAGGGTTAGGGGCTACACCTTC.